The 17 T cell receptor beta chains listed next were all sequenced from one sample in a study of T cell responses to AZD1222 COVID-19 vaccine. Assay used: immunoSEQ multiplex PCR; TCRdb lists only in-frame clones, some missing. The sample consists of some 120,000 clones, 88% of them appearing once. This sample comprised peripheral blood, obtained on day 0 of MenACWY control vaccination. The receptors were sampled from an adult in good health.

The chain carries TRBV21-1 and TRBJ1-1. TRBV21-1 is shown as a pseudogene. The CDR3 is 18 amino acids. The CDR3 reads CASSKKGGRSRQETEAFF. The CDR3 DNA sequence: TGTGCCAGCAGCAAAAAGGGGGGGCGCAGTCGTCAAGAGACTGAAGCTTTCTTT.

This clone was found once. The chain uses TRBV29-1 and TRBJ1-4, with TRBD1 as a possible D gene (6 bases). Germline CDR1 is SQVTM and CDR2 is ANQGSEA. The CDR3 sequence is 13 residues long. V gave up 4 bases and J gave up 7 bases, with 13 bases separating them. The CDR3 DNA follows: TGCAGCGTTGGGTGGGGGGCGCGTGAAAAACTGTTTTTT. This encodes CSVGWGAREKLFF.

The J gene is TRBJ2-7, the V gene TRBV20-1; 12 nucleotides line up with TRBD2. The ends lost 3 bases at V and 2 bases at J; junction bases unmatched: 23. The CDR3 covers 21 residues. The germline V gene encodes CDR1 DFQATT and CDR2 SNEGSKA (reference sequence). In DNA form, the CDR3 reads TGCAGTGCTAGTGGAGGATCCAGGGGAGGACTAGCGGGAACCCGGGCCTACGAGCAGTACTTC. Translated: CSASGGSRGGLAGTRAYEQYF.

This chain connects TRBV4-1 to TRBJ1-5, with D unresolved. This CDR3 has 16 residues. Trimming removed 1 base from V and 3 bases from J, with 13 bases in between. Germline CDR1 MGHRA, CDR2 YSYEKL. The chain's CDR3 is CASSQVGGPLNQPQHF. CDR3 nucleotides: TGCGCCAGCAGCCAAGTCGGAGGACCACTCAATCAGCCCCAGCATTTT.

This clone turned up a few times. The chain has TRBV27 and TRBJ1-3; D uncertain. V was clipped by 5 bases and J by 0 bases, with 11 bases between them. CDR3 size: 15 residues. Germline CDR1 MNHEY, CDR2 SMNVEV (reference sequence). This chain's CDR3 is CASSANVGSGNTIYF. The CDR3 DNA reads TGTGCCAGCAGTGCCAATGTGGGCTCTGGAAACACCATATATTTT.

The chain links TRBV18 to TRBJ1-1; 7 bases line up with TRBD1. Germline values: CDR1 KGHSH, CDR2 LQKENI. V lost 0 bases and J lost 1; bases outside the gene matches: 5. The CDR3 has 16 amino acids. The CDR3 spells CASSPPRQGTNTEAFF. Here the CDR3 DNA reads TGTGCCAGCTCACCACCAAGACAGGGAACGAACACTGAAGCTTTCTTT.

This clone was recorded only once. This chain uses TRBV29-1 with TRBJ2-7; 9 bases agree with TRBD2. V shed 7 bases, J shed 4 bases, and the junction held 5 bases outside the gene matches. This CDR3 contains 12 residues. Per germline, CDR1 SQVTM and CDR2 ANQGSEA. The CDR3 region has the DNA TGCAGCGCACGGACTAGCGTATACGAGCAGTACTTC. Translating it yields CSARTSVYEQYF.

This chain connects TRBV28 to TRBJ1-2; no firm D call. CDR1 is MDHEN and CDR2 is SYDVKM in the germline V gene. This CDR3 is built from 15 residues. Trimming removed 3 bases from V and 4 bases from J, with 15 bases in between. The CDR3 region has the DNA TGTGCCAGCAGTTTTGGTGGGCGTACCCCCTATGGCTACACCTTC. Its translation: CASSFGGRTPYGYTF.

The chain recombines TRBV5-1 with TRBJ1-2; 9 bases match TRBD1. Germline CDR1 reads SGHRS; CDR2 reads YFSETQ. The CDR3 contains 16 residues. With 0 bases clipped from V and 1 base from J, the junction kept 4 bases outside the gene matches. The CDR3 region is CASSLGQGVLNYGYTF. CDR3 sequence (DNA): TGCGCCAGCAGCTTGGGACAGGGGGTTCTTAACTATGGCTACACCTTC.

V gene TRBV10-1 combines with J gene TRBJ2-4; TRBD2 matches at 9 bases. The length of the CDR3 is 17 residues. V lost 0 bases and J lost 4; bases outside the gene matches: 7. CDR1 and CDR2 from the germline V gene are WNHNN and SYGVQD (reference sequence). The CDR3 DNA is TGCGCCAGCAGTGAGTCCCCCCTACTAGCGGGTAAAAACATTCAGTACTTC. Translated, it gives CASSESPLLAGKNIQYF.

Details on this clone: Compared with germline, one end of the junction differs, possibly owing to a read error. J is TRBJ1-5 and V is TRBV28, with 10 bases aligning to TRBD1. CDR1 is MDHEN, CDR2 SYDVKM, per germline. The CDR3 runs to 16 residues. CDR3 coding DNA: TGTGCCAGCAGTTTTCGACAGGGGGCCGGCAAACAGCCCCAGCATTTT. Translating gives CASSFRQGAGKQPQHF.

The chain links TRBV24-1 to TRBJ1-2; 7 bases line up with TRBD1. CDR3 length: 12 residues. Trimming removed 9 bases from V and 6 bases from J; junction bases left unmatched: 6. Germline V gene sequence: CDR1 KGHDR, CDR2 SFDVKD. The CDR3 loop is CATSDRVDGYTF. The CDR3 nucleotides read TGTGCCACCTCCGACAGGGTTGATGGCTACACCTTC.

The chain has TRBV4-1 and TRBJ1-2, with D perhaps TRBD1 (5 bases). Between the trimmed V and J ends, which lost 1 base and 0 bases, there was a span of 18 bases. The CDR3 is 18 amino acids. Germline values: CDR1 MGHRA, CDR2 YSYEKL. The CDR3 bases are TGCGCCAGCAGCCAAGTACCCCCGGCAGGGAGATCTAACTATGGCTACACCTTC. It translates to CASSQVPPAGRSNYGYTF.

The V gene is TRBV9, the J gene TRBJ2-2; no clear D. The length of the CDR3 is 15 residues. The V end lost 4 bases, the J end lost 0 bases, and 10 bases lay between the germline ends. Per the germline V gene, CDR1 is SGDLS and CDR2 is YYNGEE. Here the CDR3 reads CASSPRPPNTGELFF. In DNA form, the CDR3 reads TGTGCCAGCAGCCCCCGGCCTCCGAACACCGGGGAGCTGTTTTTT.

The genes are TRBV18 and TRBJ2-5; D remains unclear. CDR3 size: 14 residues. V was clipped by 3 bases and J by 1 base, with 9 bases between them. Looked up from germline, CDR1 is KGHSH and CDR2 is LQKENI. The CDR3 region is CASSPSYLQETQYF. The CDR3 region has the DNA TGTGCCAGCTCACCTAGCTACCTCCAAGAGACCCAGTACTTC.

This chain uses TRBV5-5 with TRBJ2-1, with D possibly being TRBD1 or TRBD2 (5 bases each). The CDR3 covers 14 residues. Germline CDR1 SGHKS, CDR2 YYEKEE (reference sequence). V lost 3 bases and J 12 bases, leaving 19 bases between the germline ends. The CDR3 reads CASSSRDPTLMQFF. CDR3 nucleotide sequence: TGTGCCAGCAGCTCCCGGGACCCCACACTCATGCAGTTCTTC.

This chain joins TRBV5-1 and TRBJ2-6; D not resolved. V was trimmed by 4 bases and J by 4 bases, leaving 12 bases between them. The CDR3 spans 15 residues. CDR1 is SGHRS and CDR2 is YFSETQ in the germline V gene. CDR3 coding DNA: TGCGCCAGCAGCCCATCGAGGTCCGGGGCCAACGTCCTGACTTTC. Its protein product is CASSPSRSGANVLTF.